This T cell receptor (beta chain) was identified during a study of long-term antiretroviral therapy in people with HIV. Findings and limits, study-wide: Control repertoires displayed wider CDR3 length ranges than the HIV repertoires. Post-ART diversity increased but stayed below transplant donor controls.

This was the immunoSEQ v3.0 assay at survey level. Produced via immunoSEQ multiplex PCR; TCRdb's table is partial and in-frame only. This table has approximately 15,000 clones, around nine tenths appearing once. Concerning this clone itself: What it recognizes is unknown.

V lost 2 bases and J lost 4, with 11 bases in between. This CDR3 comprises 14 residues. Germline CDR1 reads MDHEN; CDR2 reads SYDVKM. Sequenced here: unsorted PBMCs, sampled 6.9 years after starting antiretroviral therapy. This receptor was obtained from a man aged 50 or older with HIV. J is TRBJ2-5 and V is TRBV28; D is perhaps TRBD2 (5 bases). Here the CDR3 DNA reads TGTGCCAGCAGTTTAGTGGGAGCTTCAGAGACCCAGTACTTC. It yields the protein CASSLVGASETQYF.